The text below deals with one TCR beta chain. Sequencing used immunoSEQ multiplex PCR; TCRdb keeps in-frame clones, though not all of them. The sample lists 350,000 to 450,000 clones, approximately 83% occurring once. The sample is drawn from a study of Ad26.COV2.S vaccination and SARS-CoV-2 variants. This sample's treatment: 15 to 20 received Ad26.COV2.S at low or high dose, single or two shots; 5 received placebo; per-sample allocation not given. Sample collection was performed on day 63 after the first vaccine or placebo injection. In Boston, the donor was an adult between 18-55 years of age. V lost 6 bases and J 12 bases, leaving 15 bases between the germline ends. Per the germline V gene, CDR1 is MNHEY and CDR2 is SMNVEV (reference sequence). This CDR3 spans 11 amino acids.

The chain couples TRBV27 to TRBJ2-7, with D perhaps TRBD1 or TRBD2 (6 bases each). The sequencing here drew on peripheral blood, taken in a trial of Ad26.COV2.S vaccine versus placebo. The clonotype originates from a person aged 18-60 years who received the Ad26.COV2.S COVID-19 vaccine or a placebo. The CDR3 protein is CASSRGGKGYF. Written as DNA, the CDR3 is TGTGCCAGCAGCCGAGGGGGGAAAGGGTACTTC.